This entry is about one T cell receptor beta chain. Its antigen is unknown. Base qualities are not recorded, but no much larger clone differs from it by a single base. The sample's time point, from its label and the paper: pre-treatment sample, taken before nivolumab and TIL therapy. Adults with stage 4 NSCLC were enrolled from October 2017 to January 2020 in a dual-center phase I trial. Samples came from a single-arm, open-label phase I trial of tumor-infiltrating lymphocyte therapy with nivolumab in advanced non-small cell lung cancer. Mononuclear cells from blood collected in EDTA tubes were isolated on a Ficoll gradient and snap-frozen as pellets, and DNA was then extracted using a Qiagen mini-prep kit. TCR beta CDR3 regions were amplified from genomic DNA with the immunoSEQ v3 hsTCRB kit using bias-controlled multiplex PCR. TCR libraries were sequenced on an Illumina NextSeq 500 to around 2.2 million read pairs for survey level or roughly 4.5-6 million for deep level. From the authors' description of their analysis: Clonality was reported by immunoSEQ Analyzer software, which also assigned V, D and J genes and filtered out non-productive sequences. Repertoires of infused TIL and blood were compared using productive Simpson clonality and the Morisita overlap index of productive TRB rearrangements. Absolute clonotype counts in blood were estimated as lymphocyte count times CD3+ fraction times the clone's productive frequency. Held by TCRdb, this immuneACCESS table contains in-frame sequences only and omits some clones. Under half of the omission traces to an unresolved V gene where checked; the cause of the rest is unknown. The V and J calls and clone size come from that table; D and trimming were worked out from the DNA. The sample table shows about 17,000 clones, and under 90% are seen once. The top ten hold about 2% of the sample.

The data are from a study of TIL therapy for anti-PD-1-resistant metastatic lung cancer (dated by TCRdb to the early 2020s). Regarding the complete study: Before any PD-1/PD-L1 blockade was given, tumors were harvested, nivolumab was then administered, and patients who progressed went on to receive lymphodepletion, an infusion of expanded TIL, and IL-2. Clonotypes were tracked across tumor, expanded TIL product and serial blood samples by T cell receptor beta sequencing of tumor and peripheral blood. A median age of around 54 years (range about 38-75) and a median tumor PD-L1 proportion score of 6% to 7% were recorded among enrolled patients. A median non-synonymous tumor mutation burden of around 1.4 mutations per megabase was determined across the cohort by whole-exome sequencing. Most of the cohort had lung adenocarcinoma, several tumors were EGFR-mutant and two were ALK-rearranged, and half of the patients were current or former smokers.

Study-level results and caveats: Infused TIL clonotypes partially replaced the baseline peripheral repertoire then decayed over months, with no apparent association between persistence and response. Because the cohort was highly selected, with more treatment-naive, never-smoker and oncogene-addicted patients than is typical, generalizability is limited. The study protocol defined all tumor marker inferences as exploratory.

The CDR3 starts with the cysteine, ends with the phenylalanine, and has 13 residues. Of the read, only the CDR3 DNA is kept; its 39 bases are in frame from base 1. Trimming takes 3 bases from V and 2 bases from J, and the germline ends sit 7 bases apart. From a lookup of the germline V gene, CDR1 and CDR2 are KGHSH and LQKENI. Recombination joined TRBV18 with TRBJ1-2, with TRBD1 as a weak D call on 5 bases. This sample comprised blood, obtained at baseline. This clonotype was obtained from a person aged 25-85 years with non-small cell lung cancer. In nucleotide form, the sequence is TGTGCCAGCTCACCCTCAGGGAACTATGGCTACACCTTC. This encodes CASSPSGNYGYTF.